These T cell receptor beta chains were read from a single sample in a study of blood T cell repertoires in COVID-19. TCRdb's copy holds only in-frame clones and misses some; the assay was immunoSEQ multiplex PCR. This table has hundreds of thousands of clones, around nine tenths appearing once. The sequenced sample consisted of PBMCs or T cells enriched from blood (not recorded which). These receptors were obtained from a woman aged 18-29 years with acute COVID-19. Each CDR3 is given with its conserved first and last residue. D genes are given only for firm matches. The size entry is marked missing in some rows and otherwise reads once, few, many or a size class.

D gene: -; V gene: TRBV28; J gene: TRBJ2-7; clone size: -; CDR3 protein: CASTLGGYEQYF; CDR3 DNA: TGTGCCAGCACCCTTGGCGGGTACGAGCAGTACTTC
D gene: -; V gene: TRBV11-3; J gene: TRBJ2-7; clone size: -; CDR3 protein: CASSSTGSEQYF; CDR3 DNA: TGTGCCAGCAGCTCGACAGGAAGCGAGCAGTACTTC
D gene: -; V gene: TRBV7-8; J gene: TRBJ1-2; clone size: -; CDR3 protein: CASSLGLVGRGVDGYTF; CDR3 DNA: TGTGCCAGCAGCTTAGGGTTGGTCGGGAGGGGCGTCGACGGCTACACCTTC
D gene: TRBD1; V gene: TRBV5-4; J gene: TRBJ1-5; clone size: -; CDR3 protein: CASSLQGAGNQPQHF; CDR3 DNA: TGTGCCAGCAGCTTGCAGGGGGCTGGGAATCAGCCCCAGCATTTT
D gene: -; V gene: TRBV5-4; J gene: TRBJ1-5; clone size: -; CDR3 protein: CASSLEGGRNQPQHF; CDR3 DNA: TGTGCCAGCAGCTTGGAAGGGGGACGCAATCAGCCCCAGCATTTT
D gene: -; V gene: TRBV19; J gene: TRBJ2-5; clone size: once; CDR3 protein: CASRGGGSLETQYF; CDR3 DNA: TGTGCCAGCAGAGGCGGAGGTTCTCTGGAGACCCAGTACTTC
D gene: TRBD1; V gene: TRBV7-2; J gene: TRBJ2-7; clone size: -; CDR3 protein: CASGKDGTGYYEQYF; CDR3 DNA: TGTGCCAGCGGCAAAGACGGGACAGGATACTACGAGCAGTACTTC
D gene: -; V gene: TRBV7-3; J gene: TRBJ2-1; clone size: -; CDR3 protein: CASSRTANEQFF; CDR3 DNA: TGTGCCAGCAGCCGGACAGCTAATGAGCAGTTCTTC
D gene: TRBD1; V gene: TRBV6-2/TRBV6-3; J gene: TRBJ1-5; clone size: once; CDR3 protein: CASSLQGVLQPQHF; CDR3 DNA: TGTGCCAGCAGTTTACAGGGGGTACTCCAGCCCCAGCATTTT
D gene: TRBD1; V gene: TRBV7-9; J gene: TRBJ2-1; clone size: -; CDR3 protein: CASSFAGTGSNEQFF; CDR3 DNA: TGTGCCAGCAGCTTTGCCGGGACAGGGTCGAATGAGCAGTTCTTC
D gene: TRBD2; V gene: TRBV11-2; J gene: TRBJ2-3; clone size: -; CDR3 protein: CASSFGPRGGDTQYF; CDR3 DNA: TGTGCCAGCAGCTTCGGTCCAAGGGGAGGGGATACGCAGTATTTT
D gene: -; V gene: TRBV7-2; J gene: TRBJ1-1; clone size: -; CDR3 protein: CASSSGVEAFF; CDR3 DNA: TGTGCCAGCAGCTCAGGGGTTGAAGCTTTCTTT
D gene: -; V gene: TRBV5-1; J gene: TRBJ2-7; clone size: -; CDR3 protein: CASSLIAYEQYF; CDR3 DNA: TGCGCCAGCAGCTTGATCGCCTACGAGCAGTACTTC
D gene: TRBD1; V gene: TRBV6-9; J gene: TRBJ1-3; clone size: -; CDR3 protein: CASSYETGCVNTIYF; CDR3 DNA: TGTGCCAGCAGTTACGAGACAGGGTGTGTAAACACCATATATTTT
D gene: TRBD2; V gene: TRBV5-4; J gene: TRBJ2-5; clone size: few; CDR3 protein: CASSPGLAGGPEETQYF; CDR3 DNA: TGTGCCAGCAGCCCTGGACTAGCGGGAGGGCCCGAAGAGACCCAGTACTTC
D gene: TRBD1; V gene: TRBV5-1; J gene: TRBJ1-1; clone size: -; CDR3 protein: CASSSQGANTEAFF; CDR3 DNA: TGCGCCAGCAGCTCTCAGGGGGCCAACACTGAAGCTTTCTTT
D gene: TRBD1; V gene: TRBV10-1; J gene: TRBJ2-3; clone size: -; CDR3 protein: CASSEGQGTDTQYF; CDR3 DNA: TGCGCCAGCAGTGAAGGACAGGGCACAGATACGCAGTATTTT
D gene: TRBD2; V gene: TRBV11-2; J gene: TRBJ2-5; clone size: -; CDR3 protein: CASSSRLAWETQYF; CDR3 DNA: TGTGCCAGCAGCTCGAGACTAGCGTGGGAGACCCAGTACTTC
D gene: -; V gene: TRBV5-1; J gene: TRBJ2-7; clone size: -; CDR3 protein: CASSFLADHYEQYF; CDR3 DNA: TGCGCCAGCAGCTTTTTAGCCGATCACTACGAGCAGTACTTC
D gene: -; V gene: TRBV2; J gene: TRBJ1-5; clone size: few; CDR3 protein: CASRRGMGNQPQHF; CDR3 DNA: TGTGCCAGCAGGAGGGGGATGGGCAATCAGCCCCAGCATTTT
D gene: -; V gene: TRBV5-1; J gene: TRBJ2-3; clone size: -; CDR3 protein: CASSLSRDSRGDTQYF; CDR3 DNA: TGCGCCAGCAGCTTAAGTAGGGACTCGAGAGGAGATACGCAGTATTTT
D gene: -; V gene: TRBV6-5; J gene: TRBJ1-5; clone size: once; CDR3 protein: CASSYRGNQPQHF; CDR3 DNA: TGTGCCAGCAGTTACCGCGGCAATCAGCCCCAGCATTTT
D gene: TRBD2; V gene: TRBV7-2; J gene: TRBJ2-3; clone size: -; CDR3 protein: CASSPRLAGNTDTQYF; CDR3 DNA: TGTGCCAGCAGCCCGCGACTAGCGGGAAACACAGATACGCAGTATTTT
D gene: TRBD2; V gene: TRBV7-9; J gene: TRBJ2-1; clone size: -; CDR3 protein: CASSLLAGVNEQFF; CDR3 DNA: TGTGCCAGCAGCTTATTAGCGGGGGTGAATGAGCAGTTCTTC
D gene: -; V gene: TRBV4-3; J gene: TRBJ2-1; clone size: -; CDR3 protein: CASSADTNNEQFF; CDR3 DNA: TGCGCCAGCAGCGCAGACACCAACAATGAGCAGTTCTTC
D gene: -; V gene: TRBV4-1; J gene: TRBJ2-1; clone size: -; CDR3 protein: CASRGGNEQFF; CDR3 DNA: TGCGCCAGCAGGGGCGGGAATGAGCAGTTCTTC
D gene: -; V gene: TRBV9; J gene: TRBJ2-1; clone size: -; CDR3 protein: CASSVDGGAGSYNEQFF; CDR3 DNA: TGTGCCAGCAGCGTAGATGGTGGGGCCGGCTCCTACAATGAGCAGTTCTTC
D gene: TRBD2; V gene: TRBV4-1; J gene: TRBJ2-7; clone size: once; CDR3 protein: CASSQGPELAGGRSYEQYF; CDR3 DNA: TGCGCCAGCAGCCAAGGGCCTGAACTAGCGGGGGGGCGTTCCTACGAGCAGTACTTC
D gene: -; V gene: TRBV28; J gene: TRBJ1-2; clone size: -; CDR3 protein: CASSEGDYGYTF; CDR3 DNA: TGTGCCAGCAGTGAGGGTGACTATGGCTACACCTTC
D gene: TRBD1; V gene: TRBV5-1; J gene: TRBJ1-4; clone size: -; CDR3 protein: CASSLGDRPDGGEKLFF; CDR3 DNA: TGCGCCAGCAGCCTTGGGGACAGGCCCGACGGAGGGGAAAAACTGTTTTTT
D gene: -; V gene: TRBV1; J gene: TRBJ2-1; clone size: -; CDR3 protein: CTSSQGTSGDSYNEQFF; CDR3 DNA: TGCACCAGCAGCCAGGGTACTAGCGGGGACTCCTACAATGAGCAGTTCTTC
D gene: -; V gene: TRBV11-2; J gene: TRBJ2-2; clone size: -; CDR3 protein: CASSPRAGELFF; CDR3 DNA: TGTGCCAGCAGCCCTCGGGCCGGGGAGCTGTTTTTT
D gene: -; V gene: TRBV14; J gene: TRBJ1-1; clone size: -; CDR3 protein: CASSRQAVGEAFF; CDR3 DNA: TGTGCCAGCAGCCGACAGGCTGTGGGTGAAGCTTTCTTT
D gene: TRBD1; V gene: TRBV27; J gene: TRBJ2-7; clone size: once; CDR3 protein: CASGKTGGGYEQYF; CDR3 DNA: TGTGCCAGCGGAAAGACAGGGGGTGGCTACGAGCAGTACTTC
D gene: -; V gene: TRBV27; J gene: TRBJ2-3; clone size: -; CDR3 protein: CATSVYPDTQYF; CDR3 DNA: TGTGCCACCAGCGTGTATCCGGATACGCAGTATTTT
D gene: -; V gene: TRBV5-1; J gene: TRBJ1-4; clone size: -; CDR3 protein: CASSLEFRTTNEKLFF; CDR3 DNA: TGCGCCAGCAGCCTTGAATTCAGAACAACTAATGAAAAACTGTTTTTT
D gene: -; V gene: TRBV11-2; J gene: TRBJ2-7; clone size: -; CDR3 protein: CASSGATTGEQYF; CDR3 DNA: TGTGCCAGCAGCGGAGCAACCACGGGCGAGCAGTACTTC
D gene: -; V gene: TRBV7-8; J gene: TRBJ1-3; clone size: -; CDR3 protein: CASSLGDLGNTIYF; CDR3 DNA: TGTGCCAGCAGCTTAGGAGATCTGGGAAACACCATATATTTT
D gene: TRBD1; V gene: TRBV19; J gene: TRBJ1-5; clone size: -; CDR3 protein: CASSIGQGTSSNQPQHF; CDR3 DNA: TGTGCCAGTAGTATTGGACAGGGGACCTCTAGCAATCAGCCCCAGCATTTT
D gene: TRBD2; V gene: TRBV6-2/TRBV6-3; J gene: TRBJ2-2; clone size: -; CDR3 protein: CASSFTSGGTGELFF; CDR3 DNA: TGTGCCAGCAGTTTTACTAGCGGGGGGACCGGGGAGCTGTTTTTT
D gene: TRBD1; V gene: TRBV5-4; J gene: TRBJ1-3; clone size: once; CDR3 protein: CASSFTGGASLGNTIYF; CDR3 DNA: TGTGCCAGCAGCTTTACAGGGGGTGCATCCCTGGGAAACACCATATATTTT
D gene: TRBD1; V gene: TRBV19; J gene: TRBJ1-1; clone size: -; CDR3 protein: CASSPGQGKYFWNTEAFF; CDR3 DNA: TGTGCCAGTAGTCCAGGACAGGGGAAATACTTTTGGAACACTGAAGCTTTCTTT
D gene: TRBD2; V gene: TRBV7-9; J gene: TRBJ2-7; clone size: -; CDR3 protein: CASSFGAGGYEQYF; CDR3 DNA: TGTGCCAGCAGCTTTGGCGCGGGGGGCTACGAGCAGTACTTC
D gene: TRBD2; V gene: TRBV5-5; J gene: TRBJ2-5; clone size: -; CDR3 protein: CASSLYMPGLVVETQYF; CDR3 DNA: TGTGCCAGCAGCTTATACATGCCGGGACTAGTTGTAGAGACCCAGTACTTC
D gene: -; V gene: TRBV2; J gene: TRBJ1-4; clone size: few; CDR3 protein: CATRPEGEKLFF; CDR3 DNA: TGTGCCACCCGGCCCGAGGGTGAAAAACTGTTTTTT
D gene: TRBD1; V gene: TRBV3-1/TRBV3-2; J gene: TRBJ2-5; clone size: -; CDR3 protein: CASSQRQIGTERAQYF; CDR3 DNA: TGTGCCAGCAGCCAAAGGCAAATCGGGACAGAGAGGGCCCAGTACTTC
D gene: -; V gene: TRBV7-9; J gene: TRBJ2-7; clone size: once; CDR3 protein: CASRPPGFGIYEQYF; CDR3 DNA: TGTGCCAGCAGGCCCCCGGGTTTTGGCATTTACGAGCAGTACTTC
D gene: TRBD2; V gene: TRBV7-9; J gene: TRBJ2-4; clone size: -; CDR3 protein: CASSLVGGSPKNIQYF; CDR3 DNA: TGTGCCAGCAGCTTAGTAGGCGGGAGCCCTAAAAACATTCAGTACTTC
D gene: TRBD1; V gene: TRBV11-3; J gene: TRBJ2-7; clone size: -; CDR3 protein: CASSPGQVPPYEQYF; CDR3 DNA: TGTGCCAGCAGCCCGGGACAGGTCCCACCATACGAGCAGTACTTC
D gene: TRBD2; V gene: TRBV5-1; J gene: TRBJ2-5; clone size: -; CDR3 protein: CASSSGQLAGGQETQYF; CDR3 DNA: TGCGCCAGCAGCTCAGGACAACTAGCGGGGGGGCAAGAGACCCAGTACTTC
D gene: -; V gene: TRBV6-2/TRBV6-3; J gene: TRBJ1-1; clone size: -; CDR3 protein: CASNPRGYGEAFF; CDR3 DNA: TGTGCCAGCAACCCAAGGGGGTACGGTGAAGCTTTCTTT
D gene: -; V gene: TRBV7-9; J gene: TRBJ1-1; clone size: -; CDR3 protein: CASSSYGGHQRQSEAFF; CDR3 DNA: TGTGCCAGCAGCTCGTACGGCGGGCACCAGCGTCAGTCTGAAGCTTTCTTT
D gene: TRBD1; V gene: TRBV27; J gene: TRBJ1-1; clone size: -; CDR3 protein: CASSSRDRGPPGTEAFF; CDR3 DNA: TGTGCCAGCAGTTCCCGGGACAGGGGACCCCCCGGCACTGAAGCTTTCTTT
D gene: -; V gene: TRBV5-1; J gene: TRBJ1-1; clone size: -; CDR3 protein: CASSSGQSNTEAFF; CDR3 DNA: TGCGCCAGCAGCTCGGGACAATCGAACACTGAAGCTTTCTTT
D gene: -; V gene: TRBV4-2; J gene: TRBJ2-5; clone size: -; CDR3 protein: CASSQEAGVGETQYF; CDR3 DNA: TGTGCCAGCAGCCAAGAAGCCGGGGTGGGGGAGACCCAGTACTTC